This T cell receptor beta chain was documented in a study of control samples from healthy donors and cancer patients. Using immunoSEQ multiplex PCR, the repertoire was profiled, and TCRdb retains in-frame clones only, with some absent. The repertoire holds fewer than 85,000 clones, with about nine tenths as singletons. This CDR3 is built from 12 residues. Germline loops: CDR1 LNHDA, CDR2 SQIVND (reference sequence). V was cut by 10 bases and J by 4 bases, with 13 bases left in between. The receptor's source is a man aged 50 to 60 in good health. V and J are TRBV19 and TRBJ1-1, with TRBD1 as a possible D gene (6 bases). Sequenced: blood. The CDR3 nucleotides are TGTGCCACCGGACAGATCGGCACTGAAGCTTTCTTT. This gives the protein CATGQIGTEAFF.